This passage covers 26 T cell receptor beta chains from one sample sequenced in a study of T cell repertoires in cytomegalovirus infection. Their recognized antigens are unknown. TCRdb reprocessed the reads via MiXCR and lists one record per CDR3 protein. Of a few hundred thousand distinct CDR3 sequences in the sample, 40% were seen once. Sequences were derived from cultured PBMCs, sampled from culture after CMV antigen stimulation. The source is a human donor in good health (CMV status not recorded). Some clones in this sample may be carry-over from other donors' samples.

Only a few counts were recorded for this clonotype. J is TRBJ2-3 and V is TRBV7-2; 7 bases agree with TRBD2. Trimming removed 0 bases from V and 5 bases from J; junction bases left unmatched: 8. CDR3 size: 16 residues. Looked up from germline, CDR1 is SGHTA and CDR2 is FQGNSA. This chain's CDR3 is CASSLAPLAAKDTQYF. CDR3 nucleotide sequence: TGTGCCAGCAGCTTAGCGCCCCTAGCGGCAAAAGATACGCAGTATTTT.

The gene calls are TRBV12-3 or TRBV12-4 and TRBJ2-1, with TRBD2 identical over 10 bases. The V and J ends lost 6 bases and 7 bases, in that order; junction bases with no gene match: 9. The CDR3 runs to 15 residues. The CDR3 loop reads CASSPVSGGVNEQFF. CDR3 sequence (DNA): TGTGCCAGCAGCCCCGTCAGCGGGGGGGTGAATGAGCAGTTCTTC.

This clonotype has more than one count but fewer than ten. The V and J genes are TRBV6-4 and TRBJ2-3; weak D call: TRBD2 (5 bases). The CDR3 is 16 amino acids. The V and J ends lost 0 bases and 1 base respectively, with 11 bases between them. Germline V gene lookup returns CDR1 MRHNA and CDR2 SNTAGT. The CDR3 loop is CASSDSGRTGTDTQYF. In DNA form, the CDR3 reads TGTGCCAGCAGTGACTCGGGGAGAACTGGCACAGATACGCAGTATTTT.

This clonotype came up a few times. CDR3 coding DNA: TGTGCCAGTAGTATCCGGGACGTCATGGACGAGCAGTACTTC. Protein product: CASSIRDVMDEQYF. The chain employs TRBV19 and TRBJ2-7, with D possibly called TRBD1 or TRBD2 (5 bases each). With 3 bases removed from V and 5 bases from J, the gap between germline ends came to 14 bases. This CDR3 is 14 amino acids long. From germline, CDR1 is LNHDA and CDR2 SQIVND (reference sequence).

The gene calls are TRBV7-9 and TRBJ2-3; maybe TRBD2 (6 bases). V lost 5 bases and J lost 6, with 15 bases in between. The CDR3 totals 14 residues. From germline, CDR1 is SEHNR and CDR2 FQNEAQ (reference sequence). The CDR3 nucleotides read TGTGCCAGCAGCGCGGCGGGAATCGCGGATACGCAGTATTTT. It encodes CASSAAGIADTQYF.

The rearrangement joins TRBV7-2 to TRBJ1-2; tentatively, D is TRBD1 (5 bases). The CDR3 covers 13 residues. Per germline, CDR1 SGHTA and CDR2 FQGNSA. The germline V and J ends were trimmed by 0 bases and 8 bases, with 10 bases remaining between them. The chain's CDR3 is CASSLAWGPGYTF. The CDR3, as DNA: TGTGCCAGCAGCTTAGCGTGGGGACCGGGCTACACCTTC.

The chain is built from TRBV19 and TRBJ1-2; 8 bases map to TRBD1. The CDR3 runs 14 residues. The J segment lost 2 bases and the V segment lost 5 bases, leaving 4 bases of the junction unmatched. Germline CDR1 is LNHDA and CDR2 is SQIVND (reference sequence). CDR3 coding DNA: TGTGCCAGTAGTGGACAGGGAAAAAACTATGGCTACACCTTC. Protein product: CASSGQGKNYGYTF.

J is TRBJ1-5 and V is TRBV2; 10 positions agree with TRBD1. The germline CDR1 and CDR2 sequences are SNHLY and FYNNEI. The CDR3 extends over 15 amino acids. V shed 5 bases and J 6 bases; nucleotides not matched to a gene: 7. CDR3 in DNA: TGTGCCAGCAGTACGGGACAGGGGATAGGTCAGCCCCAGCATTTT. Protein: CASSTGQGIGQPQHF.

This clonotype was detected a few times. The V call is TRBV29-1, the J call TRBJ1-1; the match to TRBD1 covers 8 bases. V shed 3 bases, J shed 5 bases, and the junction held 5 bases outside the gene matches. This CDR3 contains 13 residues. Germline values: CDR1 SQVTM, CDR2 ANQGSEA. Written as DNA, the CDR3 is TGCAGCGTTGACGGACAGGGAGGTACTGAAGCTTTCTTT. Translated: CSVDGQGGTEAFF.

This clonotype was detected ten times or more. The chain uses TRBV7-2 and TRBJ2-3; D is uncertain. This CDR3 contains 13 residues. Germline CDR1 and CDR2: SGHTA and FQGNSA. V shed 1 base and J shed 5 bases, with 7 bases lying between them. CDR3 region: CASSLGWVDTQYF. The DNA of the CDR3 is TGTGCCAGCAGCTTAGGTTGGGTAGATACGCAGTATTTT.

The V and J genes are TRBV29-1 and TRBJ1-2; TRBD1 aligns across 8 bases. Germline CDR1 and CDR2: SQVTM and ANQGSEA. The CDR3 contains 13 residues. V was pared by 7 bases and J by 3 bases, with 7 bases of the junction left unmatched. CDR3 protein: CSASTGVDYGYTF. In DNA, the CDR3 is TGCAGCGCTTCGACAGGGGTAGACTATGGCTACACCTTC.

The chain joins TRBV18 to TRBJ2-3, with D possibly TRBD2 on 6 matching bases. V lost 8 bases to trimming and J lost 3 bases, with 12 bases between them. The CDR3 is 13 residues long. CDR1 is KGHSH, CDR2 LQKENI, per germline. Here the CDR3 reads CASRTAGTDTQYF. The CDR3 coding sequence is TGTGCCAGCCGCACCGCGGGGACAGATACGCAGTATTTT.

This clonotype has just a few counts. This chain connects TRBV7-2 to TRBJ2-7; D is ambiguous. The ends were cut back, 3 bases at V and 4 bases at J, with 13 bases in the middle. In germline, CDR1 is SGHTA, CDR2 FQGNSA. The CDR3 has 14 residues. The CDR3 bases are TGTGCCAGCAGCTTCTCCCCAACCGGATACGAGCAGTACTTC. It is translated as CASSFSPTGYEQYF.

This chain links TRBV7-8 with TRBJ2-6; no definite D call. The V gene's germline CDR1 is SGHVS and CDR2 FQNEAQ. V was shortened by 0 bases and J by 6 bases, with 12 bases between the two germline ends. The CDR3 is 16 residues long. CDR3 protein: CASSLALPRVANVLTF. In nucleotides, the CDR3 is TGTGCCAGCAGCTTAGCGTTGCCCCGGGTGGCCAACGTCCTGACTTTC. Full variable domain (missing parts from reference TRBV7-8 and TRBJ2-6): GAGVSQSPRYKVAKRGQDVALRCDPISGHVSLFWYQQALGQGPEFLTYFQNEAQLDKSGLPSDRFFAERPEGSVSTLKIQRTQQEDSAVYLCASSLALPRVANVLTFGAGSRLTVL.

J is TRBJ2-1 and V is TRBV19; 8 nucleotides match TRBD1. The CDR3 is 15 residues long. CDR1 is LNHDA and CDR2 is SQIVND in the germline V gene (reference sequence). Trimming at V came to 3 bases and at J to 9 bases, leaving 10 bases not matched to a gene. CDR3 DNA: TGTGCCAGTAGTATTCGCGGGACAGGTCACACTGAGCAGTTCTTC. Amino acid sequence: CASSIRGTGHTEQFF.

The chain carries TRBV6-5 and TRBJ2-5; D unclear. CDR3 size: 16 residues. Germline CDR1 MNHEY, CDR2 SVGAGI. Between the trimmed V and J ends, which lost 5 bases and 4 bases, there was a span of 20 bases. The CDR3: CASSTTASPEGETQYF. In DNA form, the CDR3 reads TGTGCCAGCAGTACAACGGCCTCTCCGGAAGGAGAGACCCAGTACTTC.

The genes are TRBV10-3 and TRBJ1-2; no firm D call. CDR1 and CDR2 (germline): ENHRY, SYGVKD. V was pared by 2 bases and J by 6 bases, with 4 bases between. The CDR3 contains 11 residues. CDR3 amino acids: CAISENDGYTF. DNA for the CDR3: TGTGCCATCAGTGAGAATGATGGCTACACCTTC.

This rearrangement joins TRBV6-6 to TRBJ2-5; 9 bases are a match to TRBD1. The V and J ends lost 8 bases and 2 bases, in that order; junction bases with no gene match: 6. The CDR3 runs to 14 residues. CDR1 and CDR2 from the germline V gene are MNHNY and SVGAGI (reference sequence). The CDR3 sequence is CASQRQGVQETQYF. The CDR3 bases are TGTGCCAGCCAGAGACAGGGGGTGCAAGAGACCCAGTACTTC.

In its sample, this clonotype was seen a few times. The rearrangement uses TRBV19 and TRBJ1-5; 7 bases line up with TRBD1. This CDR3 spans 15 amino acids. Losses at the gene ends were 3 bases for V and 7 bases for J; bases not matched to a gene: 9. CDR1 and CDR2 from the germline V gene are LNHDA and SQIVND (reference sequence). The CDR3 spells CASSISGTAFQPQHF. DNA for the CDR3: TGTGCCAGTAGTATCTCCGGGACAGCTTTCCAGCCCCAGCATTTT.

This clonotype turned up a few times. This chain uses TRBV10-3 with TRBJ1-6; D remains unclear. This CDR3 comprises 17 residues. V was clipped by 3 bases and J by 0 bases, with 12 bases between them. Germline assignment: CDR1 ENHRY and CDR2 SYGVKD. The CDR3 sequence: CAISERIGSSYNSPLHF. As DNA, the CDR3 is TGTGCCATCAGTGAACGGATCGGGTCCTCCTATAATTCACCCCTCCACTTT.

V and J are TRBV7-6 and TRBJ2-5; unclear D gene. The CDR3 covers 15 residues. Trimming shortened V by 1 base and J by 5 bases, and 14 bases separated the two germline ends. The germline gives CDR1 SGHVS, CDR2 FNYEAQ. CDR3 DNA sequence: TGTGCCAGCAGCTTAGTGGATGAAGGCCGGGAGACCCAGTACTTC. Its protein product is CASSLVDEGRETQYF.

V is TRBV6-2 or TRBV6-3 and J is TRBJ2-1; D uncertain. In germline, CDR1 is MNHEY, CDR2 SVGEGT. The length of the CDR3 is 18 residues. V lost 1 base and J 2 bases, leaving 18 bases between the germline ends. The DNA of the CDR3 is TGTGCCAGCAGTTACTTACAGACAAGCCCCCGGGCCTACAATGAGCAGTTCTTC. Protein sequence: CASSYLQTSPRAYNEQFF.

This clonotype was detected many times. V gene TRBV7-2 combines with J gene TRBJ2-3; 14 bases are shared with TRBD2. The CDR3 length is 18 residues. CDR1 and CDR2 from the germline V gene are SGHTA and FQGNSA. With V trimmed by 5 bases and J by 0 bases, 7 bases remained unmatched. The CDR3 spells CASSARLAGGISTDTQYF. The CDR3 DNA reads as TGTGCCAGCAGCGCCCGACTAGCGGGAGGGATTAGCACAGATACGCAGTATTTT.

CDR3 protein: CASERVVNTEAFF. The CDR3 DNA reads as TGTGCCAGTGAGAGAGTGGTGAACACTGAAGCTTTCTTT. V is TRBV2 and J is TRBJ1-1; no firm D call. Germline V gene lookup returns CDR1 SNHLY and CDR2 FYNNEI. The V end was cut by 9 bases, the J end by 0 bases, with 11 bases between. The CDR3 is 13 amino acids.

This clonotype was counted ten times or more. The gene calls are TRBV7-2 and TRBJ2-5; weak D call: TRBD2 (5 bases). Trimming took off 3 bases at V and 8 bases at J, with 13 bases between the two ends. Germline V gene data show CDR1 as SGHTA and CDR2 as FQGNSA. CDR3 size: 13 residues. The CDR3 DNA reads TGTGCCAGCAGCTTTGCTACTAGTGATACCCAGTACTTC. As protein: CASSFATSDTQYF.

The chain couples TRBV7-2 to TRBJ1-5; a possible D gene is TRBD1 (6 bases). Germline CDR1 reads SGHTA; CDR2 reads FQGNSA. V was clipped by 4 bases and J by 10 bases, with 14 bases between them. The CDR3 loop spans 13 amino acids. Here the CDR3 DNA reads TGTGCCAGCAGCTCCAGGGGATCCCGCCCCCAGCATTTT. This codes for CASSSRGSRPQHF.